These 14 T cell receptor beta chains were all obtained from the same sample, sequenced in a study of CD8+CD57+ T cells in acquired aplastic anemia. By flow cytometry, patients selected for sequencing had shown an expansion of CD8+CD57+ cells. TCR beta VDJ combinations and CDR3 sequences were profiled from genomic DNA. TCRdb called the reads again in MiXCR, with one record for every CDR3 protein. The table includes about 190,000 distinct CDR3 sequences, 48% detected once. The source material was sorted CD4+, CD8+, or CD8+CD57+ T cells (not recorded which) from PBMCs. All receptors come from a human donor with aplastic anemia.

This clonotype was seen ten or more times. This CDR3 reads CASSTSKLMTQYF. The DNA of the CDR3 is TGTGCCAGTAGTACCTCCAAATTGATGACCCAGTACTTC. The rearrangement links TRBV19 to TRBJ2-5, with D unresolved. From germline, CDR1 is LNHDA and CDR2 SQIVND (reference sequence). The CDR3 has 13 amino acids. Trimming took 4 bases from V and 7 from J, leaving 13 bases between them.

This clonotype has ten or more counts. The rearrangement joins TRBV20-1 to TRBJ2-3; TRBD2 matches 7 bases. After removal of 6 bases from V and 0 bases from J, the junction contained 15 bases not matched to a gene. The CDR3 sequence is 17 residues long. CDR1 and CDR2 from the germline V gene are DFQATT and SNEGSKA (reference sequence). CDR3 sequence reads: CSAHVGGSGSSTDTQYF. CDR3 nucleotides: TGCAGTGCCCACGTGGGCGGGAGCGGGTCTAGCACAGATACGCAGTATTTT.

This clonotype occurred many times. The chain is built from TRBV7-9 and TRBJ1-6; D might be TRBD1 (5 bases). Germline lookup yields CDR1 SEHNR and CDR2 FQNEAQ (reference sequence). The CDR3 has 15 residues. Trimming took off 3 bases at V and 4 bases at J, with 10 bases between the two ends. The CDR3 spells CASSFIQGYNSPLHF. The CDR3, as DNA: TGTGCCAGCAGCTTCATCCAGGGTTATAATTCACCCCTCCACTTT.

Many counts were recorded for this clonotype. The V call is TRBV11-1, the J call TRBJ1-1; D is undetermined. Germline CDR1 reads SGHAT; CDR2 reads FQDESV (reference sequence). The length of the CDR3 is 13 residues. V shed 1 base and J shed 7 bases, with 10 bases lying between them. The CDR3 loop is CASSLVSAYEAFF. Written as DNA, the CDR3 is TGTGCCAGCAGCTTAGTATCGGCCTATGAAGCTTTCTTT.

This clonotype was seen only a few times. V gene TRBV5-1 combines with J gene TRBJ2-3; 8 positions agree with TRBD1. From germline, CDR1 is SGHRS and CDR2 YFSETQ. With V trimmed by 2 bases and J by 4 bases, 3 bases remained unmatched. This CDR3 contains 14 residues. CDR3 coding DNA: TGCGCCAGCAGCTTTGGACAGGGTGCAGATACGCAGTATTTT. This gives the protein CASSFGQGADTQYF.

This clonotype was seen only a few times. The rearrangement joins TRBV18 to TRBJ1-1; a weak D match, TRBD1 (6 bases). V lost 2 bases and J lost 10, with 14 bases in between. From germline, CDR1 is KGHSH and CDR2 LQKENI. The CDR3 loop spans 13 amino acids. The DNA for the CDR3 is TGTGCCAGCTCACCAGAGGGGCAGGGGAGAGCTTTCTTT. Translated, it gives CASSPEGQGRAFF. Looking up the rest from reference TRBV18 and TRBJ1-1 gives the full variable domain: NAGVMQNPRHLVRRRGQEARLRCSPMKGHSHVYWYRQLPEEGLKFMVYLQKENIIDESGMPKERFSAEFPKEGPSILRIQQVVRGDSAAYFCASSPEGQGRAFFGQGTRLTVV.

The chain couples TRBV7-9 to TRBJ2-6; 9 bases match TRBD1. With 5 bases clipped from V and 2 bases from J, the junction kept 4 bases outside the gene matches. CDR1 and CDR2 (germline): SEHNR, FQNEAQ (reference sequence). The CDR3 is made up of 16 amino acids. In DNA form, the CDR3 reads TGTGCCAGCAGCCCGAGGACAGGGGCTGGGGCCAACGTCCTGACTTTC. Translation gives CASSPRTGAGANVLTF. The whole variable domain, filled in from reference TRBV7-9 and TRBJ2-6, reads DTGVSQNPRHKITKRGQNVTFRCDPISEHNRLYWYRQTLGQGPEFLTYFQNEAQLEKSRLLSDRFSAERPKGSFSTLEIQRTEQGDSAMYLCASSPRTGAGANVLTFGAGSRLTVL.

V usage is TRBV19 and J usage is TRBJ2-7; 7 bases align to TRBD1. V shed 3 bases and J 1 base; nucleotides not matched to a gene: 3. The germline V gene has CDR1 LNHDA and CDR2 SQIVND (reference sequence). There are 14 residues in the CDR3. The CDR3 sequence is CASSMSGGSYEQYF. The DNA of the CDR3 is TGTGCCAGTAGTATGTCAGGGGGTTCCTACGAGCAGTACTTC.

In its sample, this clonotype was seen a few times. The chain is built from TRBV10-3 and TRBJ2-1; D is ambiguous. CDR1 ENHRY and CDR2 SYGVKD come from the germline V gene. The CDR3 consists of 11 residues. V lost 5 bases, J lost 7 bases, and 6 bases lay in between. CDR3 loop: CAISLGNEQFF. CDR3 nucleotides: TGTGCCATCAGTCTAGGAAATGAGCAGTTCTTC.

There are many counts of this clonotype. This chain uses TRBV19 with TRBJ1-5; no definite D call. Per germline, CDR1 LNHDA and CDR2 SQIVND (reference sequence). V lost 3 bases to trimming and J lost 1 base, with 4 bases between them. The CDR3 runs 13 residues. The CDR3 bases are TGTGCCAGTAGTATGTGGAGCAATCAGCCCCAGCATTTT. It translates to CASSMWSNQPQHF.

The V gene is TRBV6-1, the J gene TRBJ2-1; tentative D call: TRBD2 (5 bases). Trimming took 5 bases from V and 2 from J, leaving 10 bases between them. This CDR3 comprises 14 residues. CDR1 MNHNS and CDR2 SASEGT come from the germline V gene. CDR3 sequence reads: CASSPGLTYNEQFF. CDR3 DNA sequence: TGTGCCAGCAGTCCCGGACTCACCTACAATGAGCAGTTCTTC.

The chain combines TRBV5-1 with TRBJ1-5; D remains ambiguous. Trimming removed 3 bases at V and 7 bases at J, with 17 bases between. This CDR3 region has 15 residues. The germline gives CDR1 SGHRS, CDR2 YFSETQ. CDR3 loop: CASSSTGAIGQPQHF. CDR3 nucleotides: TGCGCCAGCAGCTCGACCGGAGCCATAGGGCAGCCCCAGCATTTT.

On this clonotype itself: A read error may explain this, as a much larger clone is one base away. The genes are TRBV19 and TRBJ1-3; 7 bases line up with TRBD1. From germline, CDR1 is LNHDA and CDR2 SQIVND (reference sequence). There are 19 residues in the CDR3. CDR3 residues: CASSISGTVGSNSGNSIYF. CDR3 sequence (DNA): TGTGCCAGTAGTATAAGTGGGACAGTTGGGTCTAACTCTGGAAACTCCATATATTTT.

The chain uses TRBV7-2 and TRBJ2-1; D is unclear. The length of the CDR3 is 15 residues. The V end was cut by 0 bases, the J end by 4 bases, with 10 bases between. Germline V gene data show CDR1 as SGHTA and CDR2 as FQGNSA. The CDR3 protein is CASSLAGLRYNEQFF. CDR3 DNA sequence: TGTGCCAGCAGCTTAGCAGGCCTGAGGTACAATGAGCAGTTCTTC.